The 2 T cell receptor beta chains below were found in one sample sequenced in a study of cytomegalovirus exposure and HLA in healthy donors. The PCR used 60 Vbeta and 13 Jbeta primers. Assay: immunoSEQ multiplex PCR; the TCRdb copy retains only in-frame clones and omits some. The sample has more than 200,000 clones; about three quarters are singletons. The sample comprised PBMCs. These receptors all come from a man younger than 35 in good health and CMV-seronegative.

The J gene is TRBJ1-3, the V gene TRBV9; D is unclear. Deletions cut 0 bases from V and 2 bases from J, with 18 bases between. This CDR3 spans 18 amino acids. Germline-derived CDR1 and CDR2 are SGDLS and YYNGEE. In DNA form, the CDR3 reads TGTGCCAGCAGCGTAGACAACCTACTATTGGATCCTGGAAACACCATATATTTT. Residues: CASSVDNLLLDPGNTIYF.

The rearrangement uses TRBV11-1 and TRBJ2-1; TRBD2 aligns across 12 bases. The CDR3 consists of 15 residues. The V gene end was trimmed by 6 bases and the J gene end by 8 bases; junction bases not matched to a gene: 8. From germline, CDR1 is SGHAT and CDR2 FQDESV (reference sequence). CDR3 region: CASSILAGGKDEQFF. Written as DNA, the CDR3 is TGTGCCAGCAGTATTCTAGCGGGAGGGAAGGATGAGCAGTTCTTC.